This entry lists 15 T cell receptor beta chains sequenced from one sample in a study of early T cells in non-severe SARS-CoV-2 infection (dated by TCRdb to 2020 to 2022). Library preparation used 5' RACE. The instrument given in TCRdb is NextSeq 500. The public sequencing data were trimmed at Q25 with fastp and processed into clonotypes with MiXCR by TCRdb, which kept only in-frame beta chains. CDR3 protein duplicates are merged, each entry listing the most common genes and DNA. The sample data list around 70,000 distinct CDR3 sequences, and 9% to 10% of these were observed just once. Of the sample, 15% to 18% is held by the ten largest clones. This specimen was whole blood, taken at baseline. These receptors came from an adult who was a healthcare worker with PCR-confirmed SARS-CoV-2 infection or an uninfected control (not recorded which).

This clonotype has a count of ten or more. CDR3 amino acids: CASSLAGDTGELFF. The CDR3 DNA reads TGTGCCAGCAGCTTAGCGGGAGACACCGGGGAGCTGTTTTTT. This chain joins TRBV7-9 and TRBJ2-2, with D possibly matching TRBD2 (5 bases). V dropped 0 bases and J dropped 3 bases, with 5 bases sitting between them. The CDR3 runs to 14 residues. The V gene's germline CDR1 is SEHNR and CDR2 FQNEAQ (reference sequence). The full variable domain, its missing parts supplied by reference TRBV7-9 and TRBJ2-2, is DTGVSQNPRHKITKRGQNVTFRCDPISEHNRLYWYRQTLGQGPEFLTYFQNEAQLEKSRLLSDRFSAERPKGSFSTLEIQRTEQGDSAMYLCASSLAGDTGELFFGEGSRLTVL.

In this sample, this clonotype turned up many times. The rearrangement joins TRBV5-1 to TRBJ2-1; TRBD2 might be the D (5 bases). The CDR3 runs 12 residues. Germline V CDR1 and CDR2: SGHRS, YFSETQ. The V gene lost 2 bases and the J gene lost 9 bases, with 9 bases spanning the gap. CDR3 protein: CASSFSESEQFF. The CDR3 DNA reads as TGCGCCAGCAGCTTTAGCGAAAGTGAGCAGTTCTTC.

The sample holds one count of this clonotype. The rearrangement joins TRBV27 to TRBJ1-2; a possible D gene is TRBD1 (5 bases). The CDR3 is 13 amino acids. Germline V gene data show CDR1 as MNHEY and CDR2 as SMNVEV (reference sequence). Trimming took off 11 bases at V and 3 bases at J, with 16 bases between the two ends. CDR3 bases: TGTGCCCAGCTGGCCAGGGAACACTATGGCTACACCTTC. This codes for CAQLAREHYGYTF.

This clonotype has a count of ten or more. The chain joins TRBV7-3 to TRBJ2-1; possible D gene TRBD2, 5 bases. CDR3 size: 15 residues. Germline V gene lookup returns CDR1 SGHTA and CDR2 FQGTGA. The V and J ends lost 0 bases and 2 bases respectively, with 8 bases between them. CDR3 amino acids: CASSLTIGTYNEQFF. DNA of the CDR3: TGTGCCAGCAGCTTAACGATCGGGACCTACAATGAGCAGTTCTTC.

This clonotype was detected many times. The CDR3 reads CAVDRIAYNEQFF. Written as DNA, the CDR3 is TGTGCCGTCGACAGGATAGCCTACAATGAGCAGTTCTTC. This chain links TRBV30 with TRBJ2-1; TRBD1 might be the D (6 bases). This CDR3 contains 13 residues. The germline gives CDR1 GTSNPN, CDR2 SVGIG (reference sequence). V lost 8 bases and J lost 2, with 13 bases in between.

This clonotype was seen just once. This sequence joins TRBV19 and TRBJ2-1; 9 bases line up with TRBD1. Germline CDR1 reads LNHDA; CDR2 reads SQIVND (reference sequence). CDR3 length equals 13 residues. V trimming: 4 bases; J trimming: 8 bases; junction bases outside the gene matches: 3. The DNA of the CDR3 is TGTGCCAGTAGTAAGGACAGGGGCGATGAGCAGTTCTTC. This encodes CASSKDRGDEQFF.

In its sample, this clonotype was seen many times. V is TRBV3-2 and J is TRBJ2-7. TRBV3-2 is described as a pseudogene. This CDR3 spans 17 amino acids. For the CDR3, the DNA is TGTGCCAGCAGCCAAGATCTCGGCAGAAATACTCCCTACGAGCAGTACTTC. Protein: CASSQDLGRNTPYEQYF.

This clonotype was counted between two and nine times. V usage is TRBV20-1 and J usage is TRBJ2-2; 7 nucleotides agree with TRBD1. CDR3 length equals 14 residues. Unmatched junction bases numbered 1, after V lost 2 bases and J lost 1 base. Germline V lookup: CDR1 DFQATT, CDR2 SNEGSKA (reference sequence). The CDR3 loop reads CSARRDRNTGELFF. Written as DNA, the CDR3 is TGCAGTGCTAGAAGGGACAGGAACACCGGGGAGCTGTTTTTT.

The chain employs TRBV5-1 and TRBJ2-7, with unresolved D. The CDR3 runs 14 residues. CDR1 and CDR2 from the germline V gene are SGHRS and YFSETQ. With 5 bases removed from V and 2 bases from J, the gap between germline ends came to 14 bases. The CDR3 bases are TGCGCCAGCAGTTCCTCGGTGGGCACCTACGAGCAGTACTTC. It specifies CASSSSVGTYEQYF. Combining the CDR3 with reference TRBV5-1 and TRBJ2-7 gives the whole variable domain KAGVTQTPRYLIKTRGQQVTLSCSPISGHRSVSWYQQTPGQGLQFLFEYFSETQRNKGNFPGRFSGRQFSNSRSEMNVSTLELGDSALYLCASSSSVGTYEQYFGPGTRLTVT.

V and J are TRBV10-2 and TRBJ1-3, with 12 nucleotides matching TRBD1. The CDR3 extends over 18 amino acids. V gave up 6 bases and J gave up 0 bases; unmatched junction bases: 9. Looked up from germline, CDR1 is WSHSY and CDR2 is SAAADI. CDR3 in amino acids: CASRPGTGGSSSGNTIYF. In nucleotides, the CDR3 is TGCGCCAGCAGACCCGGGACAGGGGGCTCAAGCTCTGGAAACACCATATATTTT.

The sample holds a few counts of this clonotype. The chain combines TRBV12-3 or TRBV12-4 with TRBJ2-5, with 10 positions matching TRBD1. Trimming removed 6 bases from V and 5 bases from J; junction bases left unmatched: 9. The CDR3 consists of 15 residues. CDR3 sequence reads: CASSSRDRGFETQYF. The CDR3 nucleotides are TGTGCCAGCAGCTCCCGGGACAGGGGATTCGAGACCCAGTACTTC.

This clonotype turned up a few times. This chain uses TRBV7-9 with TRBJ2-7; D might be TRBD1 (5 bases). CDR1 is SEHNR and CDR2 is FQNEAQ in the germline V gene (reference sequence). The CDR3 is made up of 12 amino acids. V was cut by 7 bases and J by 5 bases, with 12 bases left in between. CDR3 bases: TGTGCCAGCACCCCAGGGTCCAACGAGCAGTACTTC. Translated: CASTPGSNEQYF. The full variable domain, with the rest looked up from reference TRBV7-9 and TRBJ2-7, is DTGVSQNPRHKITKRGQNVTFRCDPISEHNRLYWYRQTLGQGPEFLTYFQNEAQLEKSRLLSDRFSAERPKGSFSTLEIQRTEQGDSAMYLCASTPGSNEQYFGPGTRLTVT.

Ten or more counts support this clonotype. For the CDR3, the DNA is TGTGCCAGCTGGAAGGGGGCCCTAGATACGCAGTATTTT. Translated, it gives CASWKGALDTQYF. The chain combines TRBV6-2 or TRBV6-3 with TRBJ2-3, with 7 bases matching TRBD1. The CDR3 extends over 13 amino acids. The junction had 7 bases not matched to a gene; V was cut back by 8 bases and J by 5 bases. In germline, CDR1 is MNHEY, CDR2 SVGEGT.

This clonotype has a handful of counts. The rearrangement uses TRBV6-2 or TRBV6-3 and TRBJ2-5; 7 positions match TRBD1. The junction had 7 bases not matched to a gene; V was cut back by 5 bases and J by 1 base. The germline V gene encodes CDR1 MNHEY and CDR2 SVGEGT. This CDR3 is 15 amino acids long. The CDR3: CASSNAGTAQETQYF. The DNA for the CDR3 is TGTGCCAGCAGTAACGCCGGGACAGCCCAAGAGACCCAGTACTTC.

This clonotype was counted a few times. This sequence joins TRBV6-6 and TRBJ1-1; maybe TRBD1 (6 bases). The CDR3 runs 13 residues. Per the germline V gene, CDR1 is MNHNY and CDR2 is SVGAGI (reference sequence). Trimming removed 0 bases from V and 7 bases from J, with 9 bases in between. CDR3 amino acids: CASSYSGASEAFF. The CDR3 DNA sequence: TGTGCCAGCAGTTACTCGGGGGCCAGTGAAGCTTTCTTT.